Each of the 27 T cell receptor beta chains below was sequenced from the same sample in a study of tissue T cells after allogeneic stem cell transplantation. Clones were read by immunoSEQ multiplex PCR, and TCRdb kept only the in-frame ones, dropping some. The repertoire includes approximately 45,000 clones, around nine tenths of them detected once, and about 4% sits in the top ten. The specimen comprised blood, sampled before transplantation. The receptors shown here come from a woman aged 35 to 70 who later had graft-versus-host disease after an allogeneic stem cell transplant.

The chain has TRBV29-1 and TRBJ2-7; D not certain. The CDR3 is 12 residues long. The germline CDR1 and CDR2 sequences are SQVTM and ANQGSEA. V shed 4 bases and J shed 4 bases, with 11 bases lying between them. CDR3 sequence: CSVALSRYEQYF. The CDR3 bases are TGCAGCGTTGCCCTTTCTCGATACGAGCAGTACTTC.

The chain uses TRBV3-1 (or the pseudogene TRBV3-2) and TRBJ2-7; TRBD2 matches 11 bases. V was pared by 4 bases and J by 4 bases, with 3 bases of the junction left unmatched. This CDR3 region has 14 residues. Germline V gene lookup returns CDR1 LGHDT and CDR2 YNNKEL (reference sequence). CDR3 DNA sequence: TGTGCCAGCAGCCCCGGGACTAGCGGATACGAGCAGTACTTC. Translating it yields CASSPGTSGYEQYF.

This chain uses TRBV6-5 with TRBJ1-5, with no clear D. Germline values: CDR1 MNHEY, CDR2 SVGAGI. With 9 bases removed from V and 0 bases from J, the gap between germline ends came to 9 bases. CDR3 size: 13 residues. The DNA of the CDR3 is TGTGCCAGTAGAGACATTAGCAATCAGCCCCAGCATTTT. This encodes CASRDISNQPQHF.

This chain connects TRBV18 to TRBJ1-1; TRBD1 is a possible D gene (6 bases). The length of the CDR3 is 13 residues. V was trimmed by 1 base and J by 6 bases, leaving 9 bases between them. The germline V gene has CDR1 KGHSH and CDR2 LQKENI. The CDR3 loop is CASSPRGAAEAFF. For the CDR3, the DNA is TGTGCCAGCTCACCACGGGGGGCGGCTGAAGCTTTCTTT.

The CDR3 loop reads CASSATGAPGEQFF. CDR3 DNA sequence: TGTGCCAGCAGCGCTACGGGCGCTCCGGGTGAGCAGTTCTTC. The rearrangement joins TRBV9 to TRBJ2-1; D remains ambiguous. The V end was cut by 3 bases, the J end by 9 bases, with 16 bases between. There are 14 residues in the CDR3. CDR1 and CDR2 (germline): SGDLS, YYNGEE. Full variable domain (rest looked up from reference TRBV9 and TRBJ2-1): DSGVTQTPKHLITATGQRVTLRCSPRSGDLSVYWYQQSLDQGLQFLIQYYNGEERAKGNILERFSAQQFPDLHSELNLSSLELGDSALYFCASSATGAPGEQFFGPGTRLTVL.

The rearrangement joins TRBV18 to TRBJ1-5; TRBD1 matches at 8 bases. Trimming took 3 bases from V and 6 from J; bases not matched to a gene: 4. Germline-derived CDR1 and CDR2 are KGHSH and LQKENI. The CDR3 runs 14 residues. In DNA form, the CDR3 reads TGTGCCAGCTCACCTCAGGGGGCGAGTCAGCCCCAGCATTTT. Translation: CASSPQGASQPQHF.

CDR3 sequence: CASSLGTGGDSGYGYTF. The CDR3 nucleotides read TGTGCCAGCAGCCTGGGGACAGGGGGCGATTCGGGCTATGGCTACACCTTC. V gene TRBV5-5 combines with J gene TRBJ1-2, with 12 positions matching TRBD1. V lost 4 bases, J lost 4 bases, and 11 bases stayed unmatched. Germline V lookup: CDR1 SGHKS, CDR2 YYEKEE (reference sequence). The CDR3 consists of 17 residues.

With regard to this clone: One end of the junction does not line up with germline, which may come from a read error. The chain combines TRBV28 with TRBJ2-7; 11 nucleotides line up with TRBD2. This CDR3 spans 15 amino acids. Per germline, CDR1 MDHEN and CDR2 SYDVKM. CDR3 sequence: CASSLFGSLAGGALF. CDR3 coding DNA: TGTGCCAGCAGTTTATTCGGGAGTCTAGCGGGGGGTGCTCTCTTC.

This clone was counted a single time. The chain couples TRBV7-2 to TRBJ1-2, with 11 bases identical to TRBD1. The germline V gene has CDR1 SGHTA and CDR2 FQGNSA. The CDR3 length is 15 residues. V was clipped by 0 bases and J by 4 bases; unmatched bases: 1. The CDR3 coding sequence is TGTGCCAGCAGCTTAGCGGGACAGGGGGTCTATGGCTACACCTTC. This sequence encodes CASSLAGQGVYGYTF.

The table lists this clone with a count of one. The rearrangement uses TRBV6-6 and TRBJ2-7; D might be TRBD2 (6 bases). V lost 6 bases and J 7 bases, leaving 19 bases between the germline ends. The germline V gene has CDR1 MNHNY and CDR2 SVGAGI (reference sequence). The length of the CDR3 is 14 residues. CDR3 in amino acids: CASSRLVGSQEQYF. As DNA, the CDR3 is TGTGCCAGCAGCCGACTAGTAGGATCACAAGAGCAGTACTTC.

CDR3 amino acids: CASSLAGTGTSPYEQYF. Written as DNA, the CDR3 is TGTGCCAGCAGCTTAGCGGGGACCGGGACATCCCCCTACGAGCAGTACTTC. The V call is TRBV7-8, the J call TRBJ2-7; a possible D gene is TRBD1 (6 bases). The germline V gene encodes CDR1 SGHVS and CDR2 FQNEAQ. The CDR3 sequence is 17 residues long. V was pared by 0 bases and J by 2 bases, with 17 bases between.

The chain uses TRBV30 and TRBJ1-2; maybe TRBD1 (6 bases). The germline V gene has CDR1 GTSNPN and CDR2 SVGIG (reference sequence). Trimming removed 0 bases from V and 4 bases from J, with 15 bases in between. This CDR3 comprises 15 residues. The CDR3 DNA is TGTGCCTGGAGTGTAACAGGGACGGGGACCTATGGCTACACCTTC. This encodes CAWSVTGTGTYGYTF.

This chain connects TRBV4-3 to TRBJ2-3; the match to TRBD1 covers 7 bases. Trimming took 1 base from V and 4 from J; bases not matched to a gene: 8. The CDR3 runs to 16 residues. Germline CDR1 LGHNA, CDR2 YSLEER. The CDR3, as DNA: TGCGCCAGCAGCCAAGCCCCGGGACAGTACTCAGATACGCAGTATTTT. Translating gives CASSQAPGQYSDTQYF.

The gene calls are TRBV18 and TRBJ2-5, with D possibly being TRBD2 (5 bases). The V and J ends lost 3 bases and 5 bases respectively, with 10 bases between them. Germline CDR1 is KGHSH and CDR2 is LQKENI. This CDR3 has 13 amino acids. The CDR3 here is CASSPDSLETQYF. CDR3 sequence (DNA): TGTGCCAGCTCACCGGACTCTCTGGAGACCCAGTACTTC.

The V call is TRBV5-1, the J call TRBJ2-1; D gene ambiguous. From germline, CDR1 is SGHRS and CDR2 YFSETQ. V was shortened by 0 bases and J by 0 bases, with 10 bases between the two germline ends. CDR3 length equals 16 residues. The CDR3 sequence: CASSLGPQSSYNEQFF. The CDR3 DNA is TGCGCCAGCAGCTTGGGTCCACAAAGCTCCTACAATGAGCAGTTCTTC.

The chain combines TRBV7-9 with TRBJ2-1; D is perhaps TRBD2 (6 bases). V lost 3 bases to trimming and J lost 8 bases, with 14 bases between them. The CDR3 spans 14 residues. Germline CDR1 reads SEHNR; CDR2 reads FQNEAQ (reference sequence). In nucleotides, the CDR3 is TGTGCCAGCAGCTTCAGACTAGTATCGGATGAGCAGTTCTTC. Translated: CASSFRLVSDEQFF.

This chain joins TRBV5-1 and TRBJ2-2; the D is unclear. V lost 0 bases and J lost 4, with 10 bases in between. The CDR3 has 15 residues. From germline, CDR1 is SGHRS and CDR2 YFSETQ. The CDR3 here is CASSLVSRTTGELFF. CDR3 DNA: TGCGCCAGCAGCTTGGTCAGCAGGACCACCGGGGAGCTGTTTTTT.

V gene TRBV28 combines with J gene TRBJ2-1, with 7 bases fitting TRBD2. The ends lost 7 bases at V and 4 bases at J; junction bases unmatched: 10. This CDR3 comprises 15 residues. Germline V gene data show CDR1 as MDHEN and CDR2 as SYDVKM. The DNA for the CDR3 is TGTGCCAGCACCTCTACCGGGACTACATACAATGAGCAGTTCTTC. Protein sequence: CASTSTGTTYNEQFF.

As concerns this clone: This specimen includes other DNA sequences encoding the same CDR3. The rearrangement uses TRBV19 and TRBJ1-2, with D unresolved. Germline V gene data show CDR1 as LNHDA and CDR2 as SQIVND (reference sequence). The CDR3 is 13 amino acids. V dropped 1 base and J dropped 2 bases, with 5 bases sitting between them. The CDR3 DNA is TGTGCCAGTAGTATAGCCTCAAACTATGGCTACACCTTC. Amino acid sequence: CASSIASNYGYTF.

The genes are TRBV27 and TRBJ2-3; no reliable D call. The CDR3 length is 13 residues. The V gene lost 2 bases and the J gene lost 4 bases, with 7 bases spanning the gap. Germline V lookup: CDR1 MNHEY, CDR2 SMNVEV (reference sequence). This CDR3 is CASSLRGPDTQYF. The DNA for the CDR3 is TGTGCCAGCAGTTTAAGAGGCCCAGATACGCAGTATTTT.

CDR3 residues: CASSLGLAGGYEQYF. The CDR3, as DNA: TGTGCCAGCAGTTTAGGACTAGCGGGAGGGTACGAGCAGTACTTC. The gene calls are TRBV28 and TRBJ2-7; 15 bases line up with TRBD2. With V trimmed by 2 bases and J by 4 bases, 0 bases remained unmatched. The length of the CDR3 is 15 residues. CDR1 and CDR2 (germline): MDHEN, SYDVKM.

V and J are TRBV5-6 and TRBJ1-1, with TRBD1 matching 7 bases. The junction had 11 bases not matched to a gene; V was cut back by 5 bases and J by 1 base. Per the germline V gene, CDR1 is SGHDT and CDR2 is YYEEEE. This CDR3 spans 16 amino acids. CDR3 nucleotide sequence: TGTGCCAGCAGTTTTCCTTGGACAGGCCCGAACACTGAAGCTTTCTTT. The encoded protein is CASSFPWTGPNTEAFF.

J is TRBJ1-1 and V is TRBV28; D is undetermined. Germline CDR1 and CDR2: MDHEN and SYDVKM. The CDR3 extends over 12 amino acids. Trimming took off 10 bases at V and 1 base at J, with 10 bases between the two ends. DNA of the CDR3: TGTGCCACCCTAGAAAAGAACACTGAAGCTTTCTTT. As protein: CATLEKNTEAFF. The complete variable domain, with remaining parts taken from reference TRBV28 and TRBJ1-1, reads DVKVTQSSRYLVKRTGEKVFLECVQDMDHENMFWYRQDPGLGLRLIYFSYDVKMKEKGDIPEGYSVSREKKERFSLILESASTNQTSMYLCATLEKNTEAFFGQGTRLTVV.

The CDR3 spells CASSPGVQGNEQFF. The CDR3 DNA sequence: TGTGCCAGCTCACCTGGAGTCCAGGGAAATGAGCAGTTCTTC. This chain joins TRBV18 and TRBJ2-1; D is possibly TRBD1 (5 bases). The CDR3 totals 14 residues. The germline V gene has CDR1 KGHSH and CDR2 LQKENI. Trimming cost V 3 bases and J 7 bases, with 13 bases left between them.

V and J are TRBV6-2 or TRBV6-3 and TRBJ1-1; possibly TRBD1 for D (5 bases). This CDR3 region has 15 residues. CDR1 is MNHEY, CDR2 SVGEGT, per germline. Deletions cut 5 bases from V and 2 bases from J, with 15 bases between. The CDR3 reads CASSLLHRTNTEAFF. The DNA of the CDR3 is TGTGCCAGCAGTCTCCTCCATAGGACAAACACTGAAGCTTTCTTT.

This chain's CDR3 is CASSGTFGGTIYF. CDR3 coding DNA: TGTGCCAGCAGCGGGACATTCGGAGGCACCATATATTTT. The genes are TRBV2 and TRBJ1-3, with D possibly matching TRBD1 (6 bases). Per germline, CDR1 SNHLY and CDR2 FYNNEI. The germline V and J ends were trimmed by 6 bases and 9 bases, with 15 bases remaining between them. This CDR3 comprises 13 residues.

This clone was detected once. The gene calls are TRBV18 and TRBJ2-7; D may be TRBD2 (6 bases). Germline V gene data show CDR1 as KGHSH and CDR2 as LQKENI. Trimming removed 6 bases at V and 3 bases at J, with 12 bases between. The CDR3 has 13 amino acids. The CDR3 DNA sequence: TGTGCCAGCTCTCGCGGGACGGTCTACGAGCAGTACTTC. Encoded protein: CASSRGTVYEQYF.